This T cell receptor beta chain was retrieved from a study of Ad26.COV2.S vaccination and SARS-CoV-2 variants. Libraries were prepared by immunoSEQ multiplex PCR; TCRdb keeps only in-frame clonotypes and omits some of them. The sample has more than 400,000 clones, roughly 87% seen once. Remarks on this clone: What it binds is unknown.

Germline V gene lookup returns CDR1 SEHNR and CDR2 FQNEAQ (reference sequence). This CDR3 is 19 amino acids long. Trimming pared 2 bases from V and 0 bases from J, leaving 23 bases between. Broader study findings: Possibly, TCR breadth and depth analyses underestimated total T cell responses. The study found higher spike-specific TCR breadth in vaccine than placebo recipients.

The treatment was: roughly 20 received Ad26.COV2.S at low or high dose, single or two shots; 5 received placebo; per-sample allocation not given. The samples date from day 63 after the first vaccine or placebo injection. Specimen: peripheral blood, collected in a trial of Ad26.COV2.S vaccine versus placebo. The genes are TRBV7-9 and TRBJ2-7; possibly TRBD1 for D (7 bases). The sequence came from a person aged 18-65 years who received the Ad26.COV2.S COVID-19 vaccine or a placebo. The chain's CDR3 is CASSLPHPQRQGGSYEQYF. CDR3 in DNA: TGTGCCAGCAGCTTACCGCACCCCCAACGGCAGGGGGGCTCCTACGAGCAGTACTTC.